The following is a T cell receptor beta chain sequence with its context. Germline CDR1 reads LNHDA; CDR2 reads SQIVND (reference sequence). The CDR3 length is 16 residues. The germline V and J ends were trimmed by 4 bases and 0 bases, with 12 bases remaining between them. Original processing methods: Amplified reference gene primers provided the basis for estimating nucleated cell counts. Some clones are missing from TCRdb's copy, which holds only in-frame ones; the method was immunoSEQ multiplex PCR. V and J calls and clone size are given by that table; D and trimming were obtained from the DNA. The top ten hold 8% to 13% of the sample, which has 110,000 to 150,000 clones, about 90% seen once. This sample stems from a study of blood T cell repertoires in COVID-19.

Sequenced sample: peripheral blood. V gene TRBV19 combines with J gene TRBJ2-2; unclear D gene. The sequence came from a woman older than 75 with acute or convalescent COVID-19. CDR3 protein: CASSKSVATNTGELFF. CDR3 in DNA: TGTGCCAGTAGTAAATCCGTAGCCACGAACACCGGGGAGCTGTTTTTT.